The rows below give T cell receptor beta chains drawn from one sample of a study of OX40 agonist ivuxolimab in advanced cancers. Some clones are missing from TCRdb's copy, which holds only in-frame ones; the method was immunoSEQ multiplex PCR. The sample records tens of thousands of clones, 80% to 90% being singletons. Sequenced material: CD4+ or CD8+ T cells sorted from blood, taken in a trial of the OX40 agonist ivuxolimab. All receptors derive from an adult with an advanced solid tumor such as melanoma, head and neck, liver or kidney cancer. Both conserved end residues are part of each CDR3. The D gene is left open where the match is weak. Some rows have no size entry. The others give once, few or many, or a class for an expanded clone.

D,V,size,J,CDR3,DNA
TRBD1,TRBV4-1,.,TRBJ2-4,CASSQGQGNIQYF,TGCGCCAGCAGCCAAGGACAGGGTAACATTCAGTACTTC
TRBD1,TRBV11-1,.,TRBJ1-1,CASSRKTGHTEAFF,TGTGCCAGCAGCCGTAAGACAGGGCACACTGAAGCTTTCTTT
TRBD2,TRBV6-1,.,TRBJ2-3,CASSVSIAGGGTDTQYF,TGTGCCAGCAGTGTCTCGATAGCGGGAGGAGGGACAGATACGCAGTATTTT
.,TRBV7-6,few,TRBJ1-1,CASSQGNTEAFF,TGTGCCAGCAGCCAAGGGAACACTGAAGCTTTCTTT
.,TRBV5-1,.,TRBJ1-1,CASSLATTTEAFF,TGCGCCAGCAGCTTGGCGACTACCACTGAAGCTTTCTTT
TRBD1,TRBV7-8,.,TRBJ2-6,CASSPGQYSSGANVLTF,TGTGCCAGCAGCCCGGGACAGTACAGCTCTGGGGCCAACGTCCTGACTTTC
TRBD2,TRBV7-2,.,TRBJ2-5,CASSSPGLAGFVKQYF,TGTGCCAGCAGCTCCCCGGGACTAGCGGGCTTTGTCAAGCAGTACTTC
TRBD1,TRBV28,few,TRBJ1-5,CASSLATGRNQPQHF,TGTGCCAGCAGTTTAGCGACAGGGCGCAATCAGCCCCAGCATTTT
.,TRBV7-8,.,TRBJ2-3,CASSWNTDTQYF,TGTGCCAGCAGCTGGAACACAGATACGCAGTATTTT
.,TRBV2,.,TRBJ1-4,CASSNFQGKEEKLFF,TGTGCCAGCAGCAACTTCCAGGGGAAAGAGGAAAAACTGTTTTTT
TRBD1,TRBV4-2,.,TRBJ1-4,CASSRTGLNEKLFF,TGTGCCAGCAGCAGGACAGGGTTGAATGAAAAACTGTTTTTT
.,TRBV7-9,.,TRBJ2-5,CASSVQGAETQYF,TGTGCCAGCAGCGTACAGGGAGCGGAGACCCAGTACTTC
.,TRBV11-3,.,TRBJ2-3,CASSSGYTDTQYF,TGTGCCAGCAGCTCAGGTTACACAGATACGCAGTATTTT
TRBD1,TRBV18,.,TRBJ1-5,CASRSTQQGDQPQHF,TGTGCCAGCCGATCGACACAACAGGGGGATCAGCCCCAGCATTTT
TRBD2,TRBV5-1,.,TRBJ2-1,CASSSTSGGSNSYKGQFF,TGCGCCAGCAGCTCAACTAGCGGGGGGTCAAATTCCTACAAGGGGCAGTTCTTC
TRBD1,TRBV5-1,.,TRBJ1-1,CASSLDRGYEAFF,TGCGCCAGCAGCTTAGACAGGGGCTATGAAGCTTTCTTT
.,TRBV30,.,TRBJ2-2,CAWSPSNTGELFF,TGTGCCTGGAGTCCTTCGAACACCGGGGAGCTGTTTTTT
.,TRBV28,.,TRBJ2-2,CASSFTGELFF,TGTGCCAGCAGTTTCACCGGGGAGCTGTTTTTT
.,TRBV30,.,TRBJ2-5,CAWSQNIQETQYF,TGTGCCTGGAGTCAGAATATCCAAGAGACCCAGTACTTC
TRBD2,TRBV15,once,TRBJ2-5,CATSRTTGTSGGQTQYF,TGTGCCACCAGCAGAACCACCGGGACTAGCGGGGGTCAGACCCAGTACTTC
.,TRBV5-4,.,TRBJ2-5,CASSLEPWGGGQETQYF,TGTGCCAGCAGCTTGGAGCCGTGGGGCGGTGGCCAAGAGACCCAGTACTTC
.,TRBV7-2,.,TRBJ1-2,CASSLTYGVGYGYTF,TGTGCCAGCAGCTTAACTTACGGGGTTGGCTATGGCTACACCTTC
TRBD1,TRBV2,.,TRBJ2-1,CASSESRGTYNEQFF,TGTGCCAGCAGTGAAAGCAGGGGGACCTACAATGAGCAGTTCTTC
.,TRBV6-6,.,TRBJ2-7,CASSGNLYEQYF,TGTGCCAGCAGCGGGAATCTTTACGAGCAGTACTTC
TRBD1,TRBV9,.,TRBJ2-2,CASSPGTGGHTGELFF,TGTGCCAGCAGCCCAGGGACAGGGGGACACACCGGGGAGCTGTTTTTT
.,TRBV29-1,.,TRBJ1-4,CSVEERGGEKLFF,TGCAGCGTTGAAGAGAGGGGCGGTGAAAAACTGTTTTTT
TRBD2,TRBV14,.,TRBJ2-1,CASSQGPSGGANEQFF,TGTGCCAGCAGCCAAGGCCCTAGCGGGGGGGCGAATGAGCAGTTCTTC